A selection of T cell receptor beta chains follows, all from one sample in a study of blood T cell repertoires in COVID-19. Data came from immunoSEQ multiplex PCR; TCRdb stores just in-frame clones and leaves some out. The repertoire holds some 670,000 clones, with around 89% as singletons. The sample consisted of peripheral blood. The receptors derive from a woman aged 18-29 years with acute or convalescent COVID-19. Each CDR3 is given with its conserved first and last residue. The D gene is left open where the match is weak. Clone size is not always given. Where it is, it says once, few, many or a class for expanded clones.

>TRBV15|TRBD1|-|TRBJ1-2
CATSKRTGGSGYTF
TGTGCCACCAGCAAACGGACAGGGGGGAGCGGCTACACCTTC
>TRBV28|TRBD1|-|TRBJ1-1
CASKRDRGLNTEAFF
TGTGCCAGCAAACGGGACAGGGGGCTTAACACTGAAGCTTTCTTT
>TRBV6-1|-|-|TRBJ1-1
CASSENPSTEAFF
TGTGCCAGCAGTGAAAATCCCTCCACTGAAGCTTTCTTT
>TRBV13|TRBD1|-|TRBJ1-6
CASSIRDRYNSPLHF
TGTGCCAGCAGCATCCGGGACAGGTATAATTCACCCCTCCACTTT
>TRBV28|TRBD1|-|TRBJ1-1
CASHQGDRRVTEAFF
TGTGCCAGCCATCAGGGGGACAGGAGGGTCACTGAAGCTTTCTTT
>TRBV14|TRBD2|-|TRBJ2-7
CASSQAGGLEQYF
TGTGCCAGCAGCCAAGCGGGGGGTCTGGAGCAGTACTTC
>TRBV4-1|-|-|TRBJ1-2
CASSQELSQGRRGGYTF
TGCGCCAGCAGCCAAGAATTAAGCCAGGGGCGGAGAGGTGGCTACACCTTC
>TRBV19|-|-|TRBJ1-1
CASSSRGGNTEAFF
TGTGCCAGTAGTTCAAGGGGGGGGAACACTGAAGCTTTCTTT
>TRBV5-1|TRBD1|once|TRBJ1-2
CASSLPGQSYGYTF
TGCGCCAGCAGCTTGCCGGGACAGAGCTATGGCTACACCTTC
>TRBV7-8|TRBD1|-|TRBJ1-2
CASSPWTGYGYTF
TGTGCCAGCAGCCCATGGACAGGCTATGGCTACACCTTC
>TRBV19|TRBD1|-|TRBJ1-2
CATNQTGGGYGYTF
TGTGCCACCAACCAGACAGGGGGTGGCTATGGCTACACCTTC
>TRBV27|-|-|TRBJ1-1
CASSYLGLSNTEAFF
TGTGCCAGCAGTTATTTGGGGCTATCGAACACTGAAGCTTTCTTT
>TRBV19|-|-|TRBJ2-7
CASSYATGEQYF
TGTGCCAGTAGTTACGCCACGGGGGAGCAGTACTTC
>TRBV6-5|-|-|TRBJ1-2
CASTESYYGYTF
TGTGCCAGCACCGAGAGTTATTATGGCTACACCTTC
>TRBV27|-|-|TRBJ1-5
CASSLTPSSNQPQHF
TGTGCCAGCAGTTTAACTCCCTCAAGCAATCAGCCCCAGCATTTT
>TRBV28|TRBD1|-|TRBJ2-7
CASSRGTGPPPYEQYF
TGTGCCAGCAGCCGAGGGACAGGGCCACCCCCCTACGAGCAGTACTTC
>TRBV6-5|-|-|TRBJ2-3
CASSYLGAGADTQYF
TGTGCCAGCAGTTACTTGGGGGCCGGGGCAGATACGCAGTATTTT
>TRBV20-1|TRBD1|-|TRBJ1-6
CSASSQGTGRSYNSPLHF
TGCAGTGCTAGTAGCCAAGGGACAGGGAGGTCCTATAATTCACCCCTCCACTTT
>TRBV14|-|-|TRBJ1-5
CASSRGGGNQPQHF
TGTGCCAGCAGCCGAGGTGGGGGGAATCAGCCCCAGCATTTT
>TRBV10-3|-|-|TRBJ1-2
CAISFGRVDGGYTF
TGTGCCATCAGTTTCGGCCGGGTAGATGGTGGCTACACCTTC
>TRBV18|TRBD1|-|TRBJ1-1
CASSPRAGTAEAFF
TGTGCCAGCTCACCACGGGCCGGGACAGCTGAAGCTTTCTTT
>TRBV2|-|-|TRBJ1-5
CASSDRGSYQPQHF
TGTGCCAGCAGTGACAGGGGTTCTTATCAGCCCCAGCATTTT
>TRBV6-5|TRBD1|-|TRBJ2-2
CASTKTGGVTGELFF
TGTGCCAGCACCAAAACAGGGGGCGTCACCGGGGAGCTGTTTTTT
>TRBV4-1|-|-|TRBJ2-7
CASSQVSYEQYF
TGCGCCAGCAGCCAAGTGAGCTACGAGCAGTACTTC
>TRBV2|-|-|TRBJ1-5
CASSEQRVNQPQHF
TGTGCCAGCAGTGAACAGCGGGTCAATCAGCCCCAGCATTTT
>TRBV5-1|TRBD1|-|TRBJ1-2
CASSMRTGESGYTF
TGCGCCAGCAGCATGAGGACAGGGGAGAGTGGCTACACCTTC
>TRBV19|-|-|TRBJ1-2
CASSIYEGFEGYTF
TGTGCCAGTAGTATTTATGAGGGCTTTGAGGGCTACACCTTC
>TRBV30|TRBD1|-|TRBJ1-1
CAWSQGPTEAFF
TGTGCCTGGTCACAGGGGCCCACTGAAGCTTTCTTT
>TRBV5-1|-|-|TRBJ1-3
CASSLGQGGNTIYF
TGCGCCAGCAGCTTGGGGCAGGGAGGAAACACCATATATTTT
>TRBV2|-|-|TRBJ1-3
CASSHRATYGNTIYF
TGTGCCAGCAGCCACAGGGCGACTTATGGAAACACCATATATTTT
>TRBV4-2|TRBD1|-|TRBJ1-1
CASSQGQGWINTEAFF
TGTGCCAGCAGCCAAGGACAGGGATGGATCAACACTGAAGCTTTCTTT
>TRBV27|-|few|TRBJ1-5
CASSDTDSNQPQHF
TGTGCCAGCAGTGACACGGATAGCAATCAGCCCCAGCATTTT
>TRBV7-9|-|-|TRBJ2-3
CASSLVTGGYSTDTQYF
TGTGCCAGCAGCTTAGTTACCGGGGGTTATAGCACAGATACGCAGTATTTT
>TRBV24-1|-|once|TRBJ2-3
CATSDPGSAGPSTDTQYF
TGTGCCACCAGTGACCCAGGGTCCGCAGGGCCTAGCACAGATACGCAGTATTTT
>TRBV13|-|-|TRBJ1-1
CASSLDRNPEAFF
TGTGCCAGCAGCTTAGACAGGAACCCTGAAGCTTTCTTT
>TRBV5-1|-|-|TRBJ2-1
CASSLGALNNEQFF
TGCGCCAGCAGCTTGGGAGCTCTTAACAATGAGCAGTTCTTC
>TRBV3-1/TRBV3-2|-|-|TRBJ1-6
CASSQQSGNSPLHF
TGTGCCAGCAGCCAACAGTCAGGAAATTCACCCCTCCACTTT
>TRBV19|-|-|TRBJ1-5
CATTSNRDSNQPQHF
TGTGCTACGACCTCAAACAGGGATAGCAATCAGCCCCAGCATTTT
>TRBV6-5|TRBD1|-|TRBJ1-1
CASSLDRMGTEAFF
TGTGCCAGCAGTTTGGACAGGATGGGCACTGAAGCTTTCTTT
>TRBV12-5|TRBD2|once|TRBJ2-3
CASGFLSGGPQGRQYF
TGTGCTAGTGGTTTTTTGAGCGGGGGACCCCAGGGGAGGCAGTATTTT
>TRBV3-1/TRBV3-2|TRBD2|-|TRBJ2-7
CASSQAGLAVFEQYF
TGTGCCAGCAGCCAAGCGGGACTAGCGGTCTTTGAGCAGTACTTC
>TRBV12-3/TRBV12-4|-|-|TRBJ2-1
CASSWGTFNEQFF
TGTGCCAGCAGTTGGGGGACATTCAATGAGCAGTTCTTC
>TRBV19|-|-|TRBJ2-3
CASSAYRVSTDTQYF
TGTGCCAGTAGTGCGTACAGGGTTAGCACAGATACGCAGTATTTT
>TRBV19|-|-|TRBJ2-1
CASSIDPGYNEQFF
TGTGCCAGTAGTATAGATCCAGGCTACAATGAGCAGTTCTTC
>TRBV15|-|-|TRBJ2-7
CATSREAHSSYEQYF
TGTGCCACCAGCAGAGAGGCACACAGCTCCTACGAGCAGTACTTC
>TRBV29-1|TRBD1|once|TRBJ1-2
CSVERQGVYGYTF
TGCAGCGTGGAGCGACAGGGGGTCTATGGCTACACCTTC
>TRBV19|-|-|TRBJ1-2
CASSPIFRNYGYTF
TGTGCCAGTAGTCCAATCTTTAGAAACTATGGCTACACCTTC
>TRBV4-1|-|-|TRBJ1-1
CASSPLSVQNTEAFF
TGCGCCAGCAGCCCTCTCTCAGTCCAGAACACTGAAGCTTTCTTT
>TRBV6-5|-|-|TRBJ1-1
CASSGTLEGTEAFF
TGTGCCAGCAGCGGGACTCTCGAGGGCACTGAAGCTTTCTTT
>TRBV2|-|once|TRBJ1-4
CASSGLGEEKLFF
TGTGCCAGCAGTGGACTAGGAGAGGAAAAACTGTTTTTT
>TRBV12-3/TRBV12-4|-|-|TRBJ1-2
CASSPQVYYGYTF
TGTGCCAGCAGTCCCCAGGTTTACTATGGCTACACCTTC
>TRBV29-1|TRBD1|-|TRBJ2-7
CSVEKDRGYEQYF
TGCAGCGTTGAGAAGGACAGGGGTTACGAGCAGTACTTC
>TRBV7-2|TRBD2|-|TRBJ2-3
CASSLVGGGRSDTQYF
TGTGCCAGCAGCTTAGTGGGCGGGGGGCGGTCAGATACGCAGTATTTT